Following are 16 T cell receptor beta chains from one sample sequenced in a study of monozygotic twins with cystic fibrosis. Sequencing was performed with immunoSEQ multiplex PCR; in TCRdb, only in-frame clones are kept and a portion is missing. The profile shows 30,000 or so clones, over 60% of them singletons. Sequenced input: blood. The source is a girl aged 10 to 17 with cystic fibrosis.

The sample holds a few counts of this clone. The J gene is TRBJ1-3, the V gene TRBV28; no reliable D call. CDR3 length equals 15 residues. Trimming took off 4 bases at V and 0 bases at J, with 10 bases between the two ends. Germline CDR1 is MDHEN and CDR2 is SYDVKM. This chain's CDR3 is CASSSGGLSGNTIYF. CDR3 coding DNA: TGTGCCAGCAGTTCTGGAGGGCTCTCTGGAAACACCATATATTTT.

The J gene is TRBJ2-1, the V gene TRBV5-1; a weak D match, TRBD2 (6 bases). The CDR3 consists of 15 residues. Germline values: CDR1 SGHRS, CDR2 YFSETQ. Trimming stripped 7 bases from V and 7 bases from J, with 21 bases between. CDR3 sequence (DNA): TGCGCCAGCCGGGACGGGAGTATCTTGGGGAATGAGCAGTTCTTC. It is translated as CASRDGSILGNEQFF.

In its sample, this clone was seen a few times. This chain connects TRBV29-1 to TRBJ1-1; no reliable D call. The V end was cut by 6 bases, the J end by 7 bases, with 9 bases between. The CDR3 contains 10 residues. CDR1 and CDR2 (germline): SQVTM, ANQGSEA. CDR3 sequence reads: CSVLIVEAFF. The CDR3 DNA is TGCAGCGTGCTGATTGTTGAAGCTTTCTTT.

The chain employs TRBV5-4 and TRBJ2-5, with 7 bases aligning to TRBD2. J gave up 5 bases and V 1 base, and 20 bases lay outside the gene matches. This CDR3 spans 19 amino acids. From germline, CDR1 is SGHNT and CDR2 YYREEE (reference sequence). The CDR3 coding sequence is TGTGCCAGCAGCTTGTACGGTACTCGGCTAGCGGAAACGGGCGAGACCCAGTACTTC. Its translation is CASSLYGTRLAETGETQYF.

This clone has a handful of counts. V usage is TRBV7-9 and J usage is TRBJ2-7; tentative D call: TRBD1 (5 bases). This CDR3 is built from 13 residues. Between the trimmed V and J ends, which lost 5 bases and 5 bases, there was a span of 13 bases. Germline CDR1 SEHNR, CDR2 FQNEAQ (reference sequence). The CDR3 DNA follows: TGTGCCAGCAGCCCGCCGGACATCCACGAGCAGTACTTC. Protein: CASSPPDIHEQYF.

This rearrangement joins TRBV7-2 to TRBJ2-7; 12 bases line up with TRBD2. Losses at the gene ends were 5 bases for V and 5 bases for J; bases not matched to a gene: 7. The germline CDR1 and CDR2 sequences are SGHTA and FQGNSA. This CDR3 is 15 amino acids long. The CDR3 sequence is CASSPQGLAGNEQYF. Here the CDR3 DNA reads TGTGCCAGCAGCCCCCAAGGACTAGCGGGAAACGAGCAGTACTTC.

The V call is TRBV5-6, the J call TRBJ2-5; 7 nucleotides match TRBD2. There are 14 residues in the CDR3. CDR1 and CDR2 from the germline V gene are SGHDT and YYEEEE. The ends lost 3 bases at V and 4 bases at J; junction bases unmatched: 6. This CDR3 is CASSSASGRETQYF. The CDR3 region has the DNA TGTGCCAGCAGCTCCGCTAGCGGACGAGAGACCCAGTACTTC.

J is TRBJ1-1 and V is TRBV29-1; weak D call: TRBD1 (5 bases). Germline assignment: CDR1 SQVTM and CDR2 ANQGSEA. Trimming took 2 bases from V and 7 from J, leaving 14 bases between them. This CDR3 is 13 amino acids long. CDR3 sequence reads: CSVEPLRESEAFF. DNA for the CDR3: TGCAGCGTTGAACCCCTCAGGGAAAGTGAAGCTTTCTTT.

CDR3 protein: CASSALSGRANEQFF. CDR3 nucleotide sequence: TGTGCCAGCAGTGCCTTAAGCGGGAGGGCGAATGAGCAGTTCTTC. This chain uses TRBV6-1 with TRBJ2-1; 10 bases line up with TRBD2. This CDR3 comprises 15 residues. The V segment lost 4 bases and the J segment 7 bases; nucleotides outside the gene matches: 7. From germline, CDR1 is MNHNS and CDR2 SASEGT.

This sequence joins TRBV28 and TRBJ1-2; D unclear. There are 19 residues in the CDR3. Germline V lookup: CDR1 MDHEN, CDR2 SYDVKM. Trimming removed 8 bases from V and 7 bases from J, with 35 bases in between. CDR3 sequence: CASLRGFVPFSAPGGGYTF. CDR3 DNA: TGTGCCAGCCTACGAGGGTTCGTCCCCTTCAGCGCCCCCGGCGGTGGCTACACCTTC.

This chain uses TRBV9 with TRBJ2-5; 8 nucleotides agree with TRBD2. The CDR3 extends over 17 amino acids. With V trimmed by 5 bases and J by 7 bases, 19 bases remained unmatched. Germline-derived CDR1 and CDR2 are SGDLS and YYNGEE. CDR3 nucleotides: TGTGCCAGCAGTGTATTAGGAACTAGCGGTCCCTTGGGGACCCAGTACTTC. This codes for CASSVLGTSGPLGTQYF.

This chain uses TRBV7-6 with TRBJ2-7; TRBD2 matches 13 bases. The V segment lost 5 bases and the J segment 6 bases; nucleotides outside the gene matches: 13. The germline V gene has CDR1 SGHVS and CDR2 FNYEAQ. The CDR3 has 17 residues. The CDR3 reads CASSPYRTSGSRSEQYF. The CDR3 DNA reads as TGTGCCAGCAGCCCTTACCGGACTAGCGGGAGTCGTAGCGAGCAGTACTTC.

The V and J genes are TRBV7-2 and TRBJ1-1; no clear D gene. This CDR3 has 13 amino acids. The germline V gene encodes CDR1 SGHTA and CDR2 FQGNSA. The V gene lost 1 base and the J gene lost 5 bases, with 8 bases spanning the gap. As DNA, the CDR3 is TGTGCCAGCAGCTTAGGGGTACGAACTGAAGCTTTCTTT. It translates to CASSLGVRTEAFF.

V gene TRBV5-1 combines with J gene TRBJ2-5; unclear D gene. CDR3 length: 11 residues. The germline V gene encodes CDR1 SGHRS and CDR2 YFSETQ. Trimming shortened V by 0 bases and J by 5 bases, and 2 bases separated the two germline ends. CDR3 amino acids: CASSLDETQYF. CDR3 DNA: TGCGCCAGCAGCTTGGATGAGACCCAGTACTTC.

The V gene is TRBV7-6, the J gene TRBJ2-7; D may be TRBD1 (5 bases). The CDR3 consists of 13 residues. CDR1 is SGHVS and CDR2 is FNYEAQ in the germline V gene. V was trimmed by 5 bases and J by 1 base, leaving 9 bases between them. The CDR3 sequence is CASSVQGSYEQYF. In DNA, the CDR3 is TGTGCCAGCAGCGTTCAGGGTTCCTACGAGCAGTACTTC.

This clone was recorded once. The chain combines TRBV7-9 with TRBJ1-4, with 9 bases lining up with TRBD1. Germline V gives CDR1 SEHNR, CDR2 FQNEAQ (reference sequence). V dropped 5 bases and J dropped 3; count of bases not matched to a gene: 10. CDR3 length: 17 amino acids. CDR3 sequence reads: CASSLPGGDRANEKLFF. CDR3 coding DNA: TGTGCCAGCAGCCTCCCTGGCGGGGACAGGGCTAATGAAAAACTGTTTTTT.